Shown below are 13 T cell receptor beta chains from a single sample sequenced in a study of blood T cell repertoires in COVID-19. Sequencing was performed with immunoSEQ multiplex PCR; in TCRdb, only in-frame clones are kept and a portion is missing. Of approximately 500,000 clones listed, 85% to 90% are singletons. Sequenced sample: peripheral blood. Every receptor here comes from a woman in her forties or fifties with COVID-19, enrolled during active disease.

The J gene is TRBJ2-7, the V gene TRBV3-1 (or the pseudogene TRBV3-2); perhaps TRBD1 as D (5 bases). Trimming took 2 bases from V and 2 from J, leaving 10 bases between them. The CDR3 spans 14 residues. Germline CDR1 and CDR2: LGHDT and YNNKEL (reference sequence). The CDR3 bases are TGTGCCAGCAGCCAAATGGACATCGCCTACGAGCAGTACTTC. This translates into CASSQMDIAYEQYF.

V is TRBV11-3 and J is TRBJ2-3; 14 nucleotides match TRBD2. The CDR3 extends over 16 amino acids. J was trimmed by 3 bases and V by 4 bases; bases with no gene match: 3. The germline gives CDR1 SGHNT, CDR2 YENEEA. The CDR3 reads CASSSGLAGDTDTQYF. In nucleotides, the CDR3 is TGTGCCAGCAGCTCGGGACTAGCGGGGGATACAGATACGCAGTATTTT.

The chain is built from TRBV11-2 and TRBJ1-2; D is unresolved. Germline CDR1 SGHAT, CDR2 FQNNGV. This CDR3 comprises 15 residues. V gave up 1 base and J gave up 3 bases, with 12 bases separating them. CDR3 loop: CASSLAPIDYYGYTF. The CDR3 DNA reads TGTGCCAGCAGCTTAGCCCCTATCGATTACTATGGCTACACCTTC.

CDR3 region: CASSQGGLAQFF. DNA for the CDR3: TGCGCCAGCAGCCAAGGAGGGCTAGCGCAGTTCTTC. This sequence joins TRBV4-1 and TRBJ2-1, with a tentative D call TRBD2 (5 bases). CDR1 and CDR2 from the germline V gene are MGHRA and YSYEKL. V lost 1 base, J lost 12 bases, and 10 bases lay in between. The CDR3 is made up of 12 amino acids.

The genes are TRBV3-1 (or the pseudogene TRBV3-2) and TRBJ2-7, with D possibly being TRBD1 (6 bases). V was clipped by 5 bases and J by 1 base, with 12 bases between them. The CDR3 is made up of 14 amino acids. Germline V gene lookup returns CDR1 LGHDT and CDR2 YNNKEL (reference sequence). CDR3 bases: TGTGCCAGCAGCTCAGACAGGTTTTCCTACGAGCAGTACTTC. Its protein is CASSSDRFSYEQYF.

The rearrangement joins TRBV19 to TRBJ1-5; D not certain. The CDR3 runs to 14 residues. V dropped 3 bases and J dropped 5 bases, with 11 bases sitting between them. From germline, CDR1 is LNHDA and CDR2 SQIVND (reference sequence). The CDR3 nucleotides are TGTGCCAGTAGTATCGAGGGAAGGTATCAGCCCCAGCATTTT. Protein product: CASSIEGRYQPQHF.

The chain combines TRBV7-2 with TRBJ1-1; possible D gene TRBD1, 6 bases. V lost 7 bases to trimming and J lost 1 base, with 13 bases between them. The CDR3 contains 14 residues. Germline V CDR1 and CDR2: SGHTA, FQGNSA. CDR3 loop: CASTFGQSNTEAFF. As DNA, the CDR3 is TGTGCCAGCACCTTCGGACAGTCGAACACTGAAGCTTTCTTT.

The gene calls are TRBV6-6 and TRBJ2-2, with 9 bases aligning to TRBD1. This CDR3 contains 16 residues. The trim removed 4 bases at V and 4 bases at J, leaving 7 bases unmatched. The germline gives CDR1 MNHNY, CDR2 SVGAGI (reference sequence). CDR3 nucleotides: TGTGCCAGCAGTTCCCATCGGGACAGGGTCACCGGGGAGCTGTTTTTT. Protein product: CASSSHRDRVTGELFF.

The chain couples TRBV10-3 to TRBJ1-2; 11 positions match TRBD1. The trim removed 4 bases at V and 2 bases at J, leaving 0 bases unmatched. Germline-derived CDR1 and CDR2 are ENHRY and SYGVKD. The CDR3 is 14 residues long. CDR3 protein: CAISGDRGNYGYTF. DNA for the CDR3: TGTGCCATCAGTGGGGACAGGGGGAACTATGGCTACACCTTC.

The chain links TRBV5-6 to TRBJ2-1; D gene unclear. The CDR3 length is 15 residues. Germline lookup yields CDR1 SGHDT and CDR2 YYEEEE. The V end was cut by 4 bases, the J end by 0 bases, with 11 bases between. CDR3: CASSPRLSSYNEQFF. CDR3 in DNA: TGTGCCAGCAGCCCACGGTTGAGCTCCTACAATGAGCAGTTCTTC.

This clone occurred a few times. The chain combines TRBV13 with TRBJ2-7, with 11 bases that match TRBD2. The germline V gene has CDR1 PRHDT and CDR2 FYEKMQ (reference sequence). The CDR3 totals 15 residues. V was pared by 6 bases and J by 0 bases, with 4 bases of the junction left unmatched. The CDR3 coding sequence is TGTGCCAGCAGAGCTAGCGGGGGGAGCTCCTACGAGCAGTACTTC. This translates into CASRASGGSSYEQYF.

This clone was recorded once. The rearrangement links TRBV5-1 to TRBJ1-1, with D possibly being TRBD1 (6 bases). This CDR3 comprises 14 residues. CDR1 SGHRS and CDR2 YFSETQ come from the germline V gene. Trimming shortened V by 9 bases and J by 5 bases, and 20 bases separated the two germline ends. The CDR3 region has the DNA TGCGCCACCACCGCGGACAGCTTCGGAACTGAAGCTTTCTTT. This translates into CATTADSFGTEAFF.

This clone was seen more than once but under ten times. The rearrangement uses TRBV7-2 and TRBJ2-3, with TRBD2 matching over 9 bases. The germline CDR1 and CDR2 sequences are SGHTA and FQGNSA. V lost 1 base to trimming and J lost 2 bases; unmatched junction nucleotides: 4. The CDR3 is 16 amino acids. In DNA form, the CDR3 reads TGTGCCAGCAGCTTAGTAGCTAGCGGGGCCACAGATACGCAGTATTTT. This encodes CASSLVASGATDTQYF.